A selection of T cell receptor beta chains follows, all from one sample in a study of spatial heterogeneity in lung cancer. A single record per CDR3 protein comes from TCRdb applying MiXCR to the 5' RACE reads. Counted here are about 95,000 distinct CDR3 sequences, roughly 8.7% occurring once; the ten biggest clones make up 6% to 7.5%. Sequenced here: PBMCs, sampled at surgery. All receptors come from a male donor with early-stage non-small cell lung cancer. Each CDR3 is given with its conserved first and last residue. The D gene is left open where the match is weak.

d_gene: -; j_gene: TRBJ2-2; v_gene: TRBV24-1; CDR3aa: CATSEPGTRRTGELFF
d_gene: TRBD1; j_gene: TRBJ1-1; v_gene: TRBV10-3; CDR3aa: CAISLQGTTEAFF
d_gene: -; j_gene: TRBJ2-3; v_gene: TRBV6-5; CDR3aa: CASSYQLGGTQYF
d_gene: -; j_gene: TRBJ2-2; v_gene: TRBV5-1; CDR3aa: CASSSQERWIGELFF
d_gene: -; j_gene: TRBJ2-2; v_gene: TRBV24-1; CDR3aa: CATSDPRHTGELFF
d_gene: -; j_gene: TRBJ2-2; v_gene: TRBV24-1; CDR3aa: CATSPGLNTGELFF
d_gene: TRBD2; j_gene: TRBJ2-2; v_gene: TRBV20-1; CDR3aa: CSATAGGTGELFF
d_gene: TRBD2; j_gene: TRBJ2-1; v_gene: TRBV7-3; CDR3aa: CASRFSSGGPQFF
d_gene: -; j_gene: TRBJ1-1; v_gene: TRBV6-2/TRBV6-3; CDR3aa: CASTQGTEAFF
d_gene: TRBD2; j_gene: TRBJ2-7; v_gene: TRBV10-3; CDR3aa: CAIRGTSAPLEQYF
d_gene: -; j_gene: TRBJ2-5; v_gene: TRBV29-1; CDR3aa: CSVEEGAETQYF
d_gene: -; j_gene: TRBJ1-1; v_gene: TRBV5-1; CDR3aa: CASSRGEIENTEAFF
d_gene: -; j_gene: TRBJ2-7; v_gene: TRBV29-1; CDR3aa: CSVEGAGGLYEQYF
d_gene: TRBD1; j_gene: TRBJ2-5; v_gene: TRBV10-3; CDR3aa: CAIADRAETQYF
d_gene: -; j_gene: TRBJ2-2; v_gene: TRBV3-1; CDR3aa: CASSRLRNTGELFF
d_gene: -; j_gene: TRBJ2-7; v_gene: TRBV10-3; CDR3aa: CATNGHDYEQYF
d_gene: -; j_gene: TRBJ2-5; v_gene: TRBV9; CDR3aa: CASSVGRRETQYF
d_gene: -; j_gene: TRBJ2-7; v_gene: TRBV29-1; CDR3aa: CSGLGGAYEQYF
d_gene: -; j_gene: TRBJ2-3; v_gene: TRBV9; CDR3aa: CASSRTVYDTQYF
d_gene: TRBD2; j_gene: TRBJ2-1; v_gene: TRBV7-2; CDR3aa: CASSPRRGSGGTYNEQFF
d_gene: TRBD1; j_gene: TRBJ1-2; v_gene: TRBV18; CDR3aa: CASSPTGTGNGYTF
d_gene: -; j_gene: TRBJ1-5; v_gene: TRBV2; CDR3aa: CASSGPTSDQPQHF
d_gene: -; j_gene: TRBJ2-2; v_gene: TRBV6-6; CDR3aa: CAIGGRENTGELFF
d_gene: TRBD2; j_gene: TRBJ2-1; v_gene: TRBV29-1; CDR3aa: CSVDLGLAGGDEQFF
d_gene: -; j_gene: TRBJ2-4; v_gene: TRBV6-5; CDR3aa: CASSSPSSNIQYF
d_gene: -; j_gene: TRBJ2-7; v_gene: TRBV29-1; CDR3aa: CSVGLSYEQYF
d_gene: TRBD2; j_gene: TRBJ2-1; v_gene: TRBV5-1; CDR3aa: CASSWGLAEYNEQFF
d_gene: -; j_gene: TRBJ2-3; v_gene: TRBV9; CDR3aa: CASSVDPGSDTQYF
d_gene: -; j_gene: TRBJ2-2; v_gene: TRBV10-3; CDR3aa: CAISYSGGDTGELFF
d_gene: -; j_gene: TRBJ2-2; v_gene: TRBV28; CDR3aa: CASSPRLANTGELFF
d_gene: TRBD1; j_gene: TRBJ1-2; v_gene: TRBV19; CDR3aa: CASRTGGANYGYTF
d_gene: -; j_gene: TRBJ2-3; v_gene: TRBV20-1; CDR3aa: CSARDAGAQPSTQYF
d_gene: TRBD1; j_gene: TRBJ1-2; v_gene: TRBV28; CDR3aa: CASSPILGTGGLYGYTF
d_gene: TRBD1; j_gene: TRBJ2-5; v_gene: TRBV9; CDR3aa: CASSVDRGRAQYF
d_gene: TRBD2; j_gene: TRBJ2-7; v_gene: TRBV6-2/TRBV6-3; CDR3aa: CASIRAGDRYEQYF
d_gene: -; j_gene: TRBJ2-3; v_gene: TRBV7-9; CDR3aa: CASRFTGDTQYF
d_gene: -; j_gene: TRBJ1-4; v_gene: TRBV28; CDR3aa: CASKRGGVFNEKLFF
d_gene: TRBD1; j_gene: TRBJ2-3; v_gene: TRBV10-3; CDR3aa: CATGDREGPSDTQYF
d_gene: TRBD2; j_gene: TRBJ2-7; v_gene: TRBV28; CDR3aa: CASRTSGSYEQYF
d_gene: -; j_gene: TRBJ2-5; v_gene: TRBV5-6; CDR3aa: CASSLAETRKTQYF
d_gene: -; j_gene: TRBJ2-5; v_gene: TRBV2; CDR3aa: CASREETQYF
d_gene: -; j_gene: TRBJ1-4; v_gene: TRBV19; CDR3aa: CASRGGATNEKLFF
d_gene: -; j_gene: TRBJ2-5; v_gene: TRBV10-3; CDR3aa: CAISWGGRETQYF
d_gene: TRBD2; j_gene: TRBJ2-3; v_gene: TRBV10-1; CDR3aa: CASSESIAGDIDTQYF
d_gene: -; j_gene: TRBJ1-4; v_gene: TRBV28; CDR3aa: CASSLRLGQLFF
d_gene: -; j_gene: TRBJ1-3; v_gene: TRBV5-1; CDR3aa: CASSPRDSSSGNTIYF
d_gene: -; j_gene: TRBJ2-2; v_gene: TRBV28; CDR3aa: CASSGPWTENTGELFF
d_gene: TRBD1; j_gene: TRBJ1-5; v_gene: TRBV12-3/TRBV12-4; CDR3aa: CASSQDRGTNQPQHF
d_gene: -; j_gene: TRBJ2-2; v_gene: TRBV2; CDR3aa: CASSERPLGELFF
d_gene: -; j_gene: TRBJ1-1; v_gene: TRBV13; CDR3aa: CASSPGNTEAFF
d_gene: TRBD2; j_gene: TRBJ2-1; v_gene: TRBV9; CDR3aa: CASSETSGSANEQFF
d_gene: -; j_gene: TRBJ2-1; v_gene: TRBV7-9; CDR3aa: CASSLGRGSYNEQFF
d_gene: -; j_gene: TRBJ1-1; v_gene: TRBV4-1; CDR3aa: CASSQDGSAEAFF
d_gene: -; j_gene: TRBJ2-7; v_gene: TRBV5-5; CDR3aa: CASSPAYEQYF